Listed below are T cell receptor beta chains from one sample, sequenced in a study of shared T cell receptors in the human thymus. Here immunoSEQ multiplex PCR was the method, and the copy in TCRdb shows in-frame clones only, minus some. The sample consists of hundreds of thousands of clones, 70% to 90% of them appearing once. These same records also appear under a second study, on human thymus T cells.

Sequencing was done on a sample of thymocytes. The receptors were gathered from a boy less than two years old with a congenital heart defect. Each CDR3 is given with its conserved first and last residue. The D gene is left open where the match is weak. Rows give clone size only sometimes, using once, few, many, or a class for an expanded clone.

j_call | v_call | clone_size | d_call | cdr3_nt | cdr3_aa
TRBJ1-2 | TRBV27 | . | . | TGTGCCAGCAGTTTCCAGGCGGACAGACTTAACTATGGCTACACCTTC | CASSFQADRLNYGYTF
TRBJ1-5 | TRBV19 | . | TRBD1 | TGTGCCAGTAGTATAATCCGGCCAGGGGGCCTTAGTCTTTTTAATCAGCCCCAGCATTTT | CASSIIRPGGLSLFNQPQHF
TRBJ1-5 | TRBV5-8 | . | . | TGTGCCAGCAGCCCGCAGCAGGTCAATCAGCCCCAGCATTTT | CASSPQQVNQPQHF
TRBJ1-3 | TRBV7-4 | . | . | TGTGCCAGCAACCAGAAGGCAGGCTCTGGAAACACCATATATTTT | CASNQKAGSGNTIYF
TRBJ1-3 | TRBV6-6 | . | . | TGTGCCAGCAGTAAAGCGGGACAAACTGGAAACACCATATATTTT | CASSKAGQTGNTIYF
TRBJ2-7 | TRBV12-5 | . | TRBD2 | TGTGCTAGTGGTTTGTTGGGGACTAGCGGCTACGAGCAGTACTTC | CASGLLGTSGYEQYF
TRBJ1-1 | TRBV29-1 | . | . | TGCTACGTTCGGAGAGGGTTGAACACTGAAGCTTTCTTT | CYVRRGLNTEAFF
TRBJ2-1 | TRBV6-4 | . | . | TGTGCCAGCAGTGTGGCACTAGGAGACAATGAGCAGTTCTTC | CASSVALGDNEQFF
TRBJ2-2 | TRBV28 | . | TRBD2 | TGTGCCAGCAGTTTATGGACGGGGGGCGGGGAGCTGTTTTTT | CASSLWTGGGELFF
TRBJ2-3 | TRBV4-1 | . | TRBD2 | TGCGCCAGCAGCCAAGAAGCCAGCGGGGGTCCTTACACAGATACGCAGTATTTT | CASSQEASGGPYTDTQYF
TRBJ2-1 | TRBV30 | once | . | TGTGCCTGGAGTGTACGAGAACAGGGGGGGTTGTCCTACAATGAGCAGTTCTTC | CAWSVREQGGLSYNEQFF